A selection of T cell receptor beta chains follows, all from one sample in a study of control samples from healthy donors and cancer patients. The assay was immunoSEQ multiplex PCR, and TCRdb's table has in-frame clones only and misses some. This repertoire shows some 130,000 clones, around 92% found once; its top ten account for 2% to 2.5%. The sequenced material came from blood. These receptors came from a woman between 45 and 65 years old in good health. Both conserved end residues are trimmed from each CDR3. The order of the fields is CDR3 protein, clone size, J gene, V gene. The size of a clone is reported for some rows only, either as once, few or many, or as a class for expanded clones.

CDR3 protein: SVAGQGAGQPQH
clone size: -
J gene: TRBJ1-5
V gene: TRBV29-1

CDR3 protein: ASKKLGTDTQY
clone size: -
J gene: TRBJ2-3
V gene: TRBV2

CDR3 protein: ASSQALGGTEAF
clone size: -
J gene: TRBJ1-1
V gene: TRBV14

CDR3 protein: ASSLAGTSGREIFGYEQY
clone size: -
J gene: TRBJ2-7
V gene: TRBV5-1

CDR3 protein: ASSLELRTGLVPNEKLF
clone size: once
J gene: TRBJ1-4
V gene: TRBV5-1

CDR3 protein: ASSSEAGLSTDTQY
clone size: -
J gene: TRBJ2-3
V gene: TRBV6-5

CDR3 protein: ASSGNEQF
clone size: -
J gene: TRBJ2-1
V gene: TRBV11-2

CDR3 protein: ASSLEGDTQY
clone size: -
J gene: TRBJ2-3
V gene: TRBV5-6

CDR3 protein: ASSSPGGNEQF
clone size: -
J gene: TRBJ2-1
V gene: TRBV5-4

CDR3 protein: ASSASGTDYEQY
clone size: -
J gene: TRBJ2-7
V gene: TRBV10-1

CDR3 protein: ASMTDTYEQY
clone size: few
J gene: TRBJ2-7
V gene: TRBV2